A single sample is the source of the 13 T cell receptor beta chains below, sequenced in a study of blood T cell repertoires in COVID-19. Clones were read by immunoSEQ multiplex PCR, and TCRdb kept only the in-frame ones, dropping some. The sample carries fewer than 80,000 clones, roughly 70% recorded once. The sequenced sample was peripheral blood. The receptors shown here come from a man aged 55 to 70 with acute or convalescent COVID-19.

The V gene is TRBV5-4, the J gene TRBJ1-2; the D gene is possibly TRBD1 (6 bases). This CDR3 is 14 amino acids long. Germline CDR1 reads SGHNT; CDR2 reads YYREEE (reference sequence). Trimming left V 0 bases short and J 4 bases short, with 10 bases between. CDR3 in DNA: TGTGCCAGCAGCTTGGCCGGGGACACCTATGGCTACACCTTC. Its translation: CASSLAGDTYGYTF. Using reference TRBV5-4 and TRBJ1-2 for the parts outside the CDR3, the full variable domain is ETGVTQSPTHLIKTRGQQVTLRCSSQSGHNTVSWYQQALGQGPQFIFQYYREEENGRGNFPPRFSGLQFPNYSSELNVNALELDDSALYLCASSLAGDTYGYTFGSGTRLTVV.

The rearrangement links TRBV19 to TRBJ1-1; D not certain. Germline V gives CDR1 LNHDA, CDR2 SQIVND (reference sequence). The CDR3 contains 13 residues. V shed 3 bases and J shed 8 bases, with 13 bases lying between them. The CDR3 protein is CASSMVILLEAFF. CDR3 bases: TGTGCCAGTAGTATGGTGATCCTTCTAGAAGCTTTCTTT.

This chain joins TRBV5-1 and TRBJ2-5; perhaps TRBD1 as D (5 bases). V lost 4 bases, J lost 1 base, and 11 bases lay in between. In germline, CDR1 is SGHRS, CDR2 YFSETQ. The CDR3 runs to 14 residues. The CDR3 sequence: CASSPDNSQETQYF. The CDR3 DNA sequence: TGCGCCAGCAGCCCGGACAATTCCCAAGAGACCCAGTACTTC.

CDR3 sequence (DNA): TGTGCCATCAGTGACCCTCGTGGGGGCCGGGATGAAAAACTGTTTTTT. This sequence encodes CAISDPRGGRDEKLFF. V usage is TRBV10-3 and J usage is TRBJ1-4; TRBD1 is a possible D gene (6 bases). This CDR3 has 16 amino acids. Germline V gives CDR1 ENHRY, CDR2 SYGVKD. V was cut by 3 bases and J by 6 bases, with 17 bases left in between.

This chain joins TRBV5-1 and TRBJ1-1; TRBD1 is a possible D gene (5 bases). Per the germline V gene, CDR1 is SGHRS and CDR2 is YFSETQ. Trimming removed 0 bases from V and 4 bases from J, with 10 bases in between. This CDR3 has 14 amino acids. The CDR3 nucleotides read TGCGCCAGCAGCTTGGCAGGGATTGCCACTGAAGCTTTCTTT. Protein product: CASSLAGIATEAFF.

This clone was detected a few times. This chain links TRBV9 with TRBJ1-4; D possibly corresponds to TRBD1 (5 bases). Per the germline V gene, CDR1 is SGDLS and CDR2 is YYNGEE. The V end lost 0 bases, the J end lost 4 bases, and 7 bases lay between the germline ends. This CDR3 spans 14 amino acids. The CDR3: CASSVEGDNEKLFF. CDR3 DNA sequence: TGTGCCAGCAGCGTAGAAGGGGATAATGAAAAACTGTTTTTT.

The chain is built from TRBV7-9 and TRBJ1-2; a weak D match, TRBD1 (5 bases). CDR3 length: 13 amino acids. Germline V gene data show CDR1 as SEHNR and CDR2 as FQNEAQ (reference sequence). Trimming pared 2 bases from V and 7 bases from J, leaving 11 bases between. The CDR3 region has the DNA TGTGCCAGCAGCTTATTTCTCAGGGCTGGCTACACCTTC. It yields the protein CASSLFLRAGYTF.

The genes are TRBV6-5 and TRBJ1-3; 7 nucleotides agree with TRBD1. The ends lost 5 bases at V and 6 bases at J; junction bases unmatched: 4. Germline lookup yields CDR1 MNHEY and CDR2 SVGAGI. The CDR3 is made up of 13 amino acids. The CDR3, as DNA: TGTGCCAGCAGTAGCGACAGGGAAAACACCATATATTTT. This gives the protein CASSSDRENTIYF.

The chain combines TRBV5-1 with TRBJ1-1, with unresolved D. Trimming stripped 1 base from V and 0 bases from J, with 7 bases between. This CDR3 spans 14 amino acids. Germline CDR1 and CDR2: SGHRS and YFSETQ. This chain's CDR3 is CASSLPGMNTEAFF. In nucleotides, the CDR3 is TGCGCCAGCAGCTTGCCGGGGATGAACACTGAAGCTTTCTTT.

The chain has TRBV19 and TRBJ2-1; a weak D match, TRBD2 (5 bases). This CDR3 has 16 amino acids. Trimming stripped 7 bases from V and 5 bases from J, with 21 bases between. Germline V lookup: CDR1 LNHDA, CDR2 SQIVND (reference sequence). The CDR3 region is CASTPTTLERDNEQFF. As DNA, the CDR3 is TGTGCCAGTACCCCCACTACTCTAGAGAGGGACAATGAGCAGTTCTTC. Complete variable domain (other parts from reference TRBV19 and TRBJ2-1): DGGITQSPKYLFRKEGQNVTLSCEQNLNHDAMYWYRQDPGQGLRLIYYSQIVNDFQKGDIAEGYSVSREKKESFPLTVTSAQKNPTAFYLCASTPTTLERDNEQFFGPGTRLTVL.

The chain is built from TRBV6-6 and TRBJ2-3; 9 nucleotides agree with TRBD2. The CDR3 loop spans 15 amino acids. The germline V gene has CDR1 MNHNY and CDR2 SVGAGI (reference sequence). The V gene end was trimmed by 2 bases and the J gene end by 4 bases; junction bases not matched to a gene: 4. For the CDR3, the DNA is TGTGCCAGCAGTTACGTGCGGGGGGGGCCAGATACGCAGTATTTT. Encoded protein: CASSYVRGGPDTQYF.

Concerning this clone: The same CDR3 arises from other DNA sequences in this sample as well. V and J are TRBV11-2 and TRBJ1-5, with a weak D call TRBD1 (6 bases). Trimming stripped 4 bases from V and 7 bases from J, with 14 bases between. Germline V gene lookup returns CDR1 SGHAT and CDR2 FQNNGV. This CDR3 contains 14 residues. CDR3 sequence: CASSSAGGRQPQHF. DNA for the CDR3: TGTGCCAGCAGCTCAGCCGGGGGGCGACAGCCCCAGCATTTT.

The chain has TRBV23-1 and TRBJ2-2; 11 bases fit TRBD1. TRBV23-1 is given ORF status, its function remaining uncertain. The V segment lost 5 bases and the J segment 10 bases; nucleotides outside the gene matches: 21. The CDR3 loop spans 19 amino acids. The DNA of the CDR3 is TGCGCCAGCAGTAGAGGGACAGGGGGTTTGTGGGCTACCGGGGAGGAGCTGTTTTTT. This sequence encodes CASSRGTGGLWATGEELFF.